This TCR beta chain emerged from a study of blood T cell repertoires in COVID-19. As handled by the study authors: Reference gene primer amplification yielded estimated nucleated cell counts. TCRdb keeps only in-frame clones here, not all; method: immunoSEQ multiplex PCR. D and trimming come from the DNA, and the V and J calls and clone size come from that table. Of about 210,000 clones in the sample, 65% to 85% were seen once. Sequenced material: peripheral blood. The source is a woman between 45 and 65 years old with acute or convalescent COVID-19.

CDR3 DNA: TGTGCCACCAGGGGACAGGGATCAGATACGCAGTATTTT. This encodes CATRGQGSDTQYF. This sequence joins TRBV24-1 and TRBJ2-3, with TRBD1 matching over 9 bases. After removal of 7 bases from V and 4 bases from J, the junction contained 2 bases not matched to a gene. The CDR3 has 13 residues. Germline CDR1 reads KGHDR; CDR2 reads SFDVKD.